The entry that follows covers one TCR beta chain sequence. J lost 5 bases, V lost 6 bases, and 5 bases had no gene match. Looked up from germline, CDR1 is MNHEY and CDR2 is SMNVEV (reference sequence). The CDR3 runs to 14 residues. The data were obtained in a study of pediatric ulcerative colitis. Study background: Most patients had pancolitis, and two had left-sided colitis.

At colonoscopy, a blood sample was also collected. This was a survey-level run. Using immunoSEQ multiplex PCR, the repertoire was profiled, and TCRdb retains in-frame clones only, with some absent. Among about 15,000 clones, more than 80% were seen once, and the ten largest hold roughly 0.9%. The clonotype comes from a boy aged 10-17 years with moderate ulcerative colitis. The chain combines TRBV27 with TRBJ2-1; 9 bases match TRBD2. Source material: blood. In DNA form, the CDR3 reads TGTGCCAGCAGAGCGACTAGCGGAGACAATGAGCAGTTCTTC. Its protein product is CASRATSGDNEQFF.